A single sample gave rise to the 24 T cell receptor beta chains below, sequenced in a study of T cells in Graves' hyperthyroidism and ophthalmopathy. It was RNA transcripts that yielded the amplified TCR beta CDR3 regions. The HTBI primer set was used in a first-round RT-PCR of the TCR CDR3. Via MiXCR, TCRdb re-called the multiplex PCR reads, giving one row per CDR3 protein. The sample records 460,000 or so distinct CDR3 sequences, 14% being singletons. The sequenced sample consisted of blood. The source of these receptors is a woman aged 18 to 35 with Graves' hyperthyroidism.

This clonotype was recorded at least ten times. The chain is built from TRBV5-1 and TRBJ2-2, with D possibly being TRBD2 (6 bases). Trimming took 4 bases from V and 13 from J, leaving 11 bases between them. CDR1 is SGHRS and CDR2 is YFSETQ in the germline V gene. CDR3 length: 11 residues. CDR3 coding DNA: TGCGCCAGCAGCGGGGAGGAGTTGCTGTTTTTT. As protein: CASSGEELLFF.

CDR3 bases: TGCAGTGCTAGGCCACTTGGACGACACGCCTACGAGCAGTACTTC. Translation: CSARPLGRHAYEQYF. V gene TRBV20-1 combines with J gene TRBJ2-7; D not certain. From germline, CDR1 is DFQATT and CDR2 SNEGSKA (reference sequence). There are 15 residues in the CDR3. V was shortened by 3 bases and J by 2 bases, with 17 bases between the two germline ends.

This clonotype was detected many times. The CDR3 DNA is TGTGCCATCAGTGAGTCGGGACTCTTAAATGAGCAGTTCTTC. This codes for CAISESGLLNEQFF. This chain uses TRBV10-3 with TRBJ2-1; D might be TRBD2 (6 bases). V lost 0 bases and J lost 7, with 10 bases in between. The CDR3 sequence is 14 residues long. CDR1 and CDR2 from the germline V gene are ENHRY and SYGVKD.

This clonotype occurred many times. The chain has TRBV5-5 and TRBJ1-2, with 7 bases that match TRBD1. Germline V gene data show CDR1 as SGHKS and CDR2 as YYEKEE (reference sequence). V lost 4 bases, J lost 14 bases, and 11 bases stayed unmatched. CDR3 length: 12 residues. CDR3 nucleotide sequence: TGTGCCAGCAGCCGGGAGGAAGGGGGCAGGACCTTC. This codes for CASSREEGGRTF.

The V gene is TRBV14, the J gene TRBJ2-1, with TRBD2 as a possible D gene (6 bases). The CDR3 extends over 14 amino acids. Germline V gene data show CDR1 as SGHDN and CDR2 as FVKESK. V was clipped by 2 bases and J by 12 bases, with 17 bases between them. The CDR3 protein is CASSQRAGSPPQFF. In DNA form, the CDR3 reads TGTGCCAGCAGCCAAAGGGCGGGGAGCCCTCCGCAGTTCTTC. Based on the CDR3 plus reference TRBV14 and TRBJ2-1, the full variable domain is EAGVTQFPSHSVIEKGQTVTLRCDPISGHDNLYWYRRVMGKEIKFLLHFVKESKQDESGMPNNRFLAERTGGTYSTLKVQPAELEDSGVYFCASSQRAGSPPQFFGPGTRLTVL.

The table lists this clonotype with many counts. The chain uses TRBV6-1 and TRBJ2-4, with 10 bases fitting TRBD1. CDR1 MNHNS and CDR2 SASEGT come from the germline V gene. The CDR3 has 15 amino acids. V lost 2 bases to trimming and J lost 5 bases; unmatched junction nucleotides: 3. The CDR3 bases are TGTGCCAGCAGTGAATGGGACAGGGGAGAAAACATTCAGTACTTC. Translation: CASSEWDRGENIQYF.

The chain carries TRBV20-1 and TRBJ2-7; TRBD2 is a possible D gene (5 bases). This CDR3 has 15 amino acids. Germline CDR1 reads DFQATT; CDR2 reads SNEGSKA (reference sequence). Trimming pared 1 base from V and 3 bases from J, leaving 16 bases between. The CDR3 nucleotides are TGCAGTGCTAGAGCGGGGTTCGCAGACGTCTACGAGCAGTACTTC. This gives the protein CSARAGFADVYEQYF.

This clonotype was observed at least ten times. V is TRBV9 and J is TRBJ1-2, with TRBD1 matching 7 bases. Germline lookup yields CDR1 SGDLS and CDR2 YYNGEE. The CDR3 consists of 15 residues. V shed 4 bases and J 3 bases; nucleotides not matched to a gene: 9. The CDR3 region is CASSPTGADYYGYTF. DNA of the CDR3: TGTGCCAGCAGCCCCACAGGGGCGGACTACTATGGCTACACCTTC.

This CDR3 is CASNRGGSYNEQFF. CDR3 DNA sequence: TGTGCCAGTAACCGAGGGGGGTCCTACAATGAGCAGTTCTTC. The chain links TRBV19 to TRBJ2-1, with D tentatively TRBD1 or TRBD2 (6 bases each). The germline V gene has CDR1 LNHDA and CDR2 SQIVND (reference sequence). The CDR3 covers 14 residues. The V end lost 7 bases, the J end lost 1 base, and 11 bases lay between the germline ends.

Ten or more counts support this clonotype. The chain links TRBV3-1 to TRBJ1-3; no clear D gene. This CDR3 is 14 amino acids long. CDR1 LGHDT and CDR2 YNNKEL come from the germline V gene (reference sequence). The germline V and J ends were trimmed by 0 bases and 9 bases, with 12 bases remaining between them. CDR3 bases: TGTGCCAGCAGCCAAGACCGCCTCTTTGGCACCATATATTTT. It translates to CASSQDRLFGTIYF.

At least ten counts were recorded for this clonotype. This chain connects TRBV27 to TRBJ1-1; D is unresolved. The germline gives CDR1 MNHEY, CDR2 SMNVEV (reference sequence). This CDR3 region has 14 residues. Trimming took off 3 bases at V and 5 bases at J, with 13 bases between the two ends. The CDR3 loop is CASSFKGGRTEAFF. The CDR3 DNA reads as TGTGCCAGCAGTTTCAAGGGAGGTAGGACTGAAGCTTTCTTT.

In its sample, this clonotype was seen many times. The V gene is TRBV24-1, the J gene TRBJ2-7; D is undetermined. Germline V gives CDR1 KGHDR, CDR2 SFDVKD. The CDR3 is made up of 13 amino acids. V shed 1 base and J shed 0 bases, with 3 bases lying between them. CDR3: CATSDFDSYEQYV. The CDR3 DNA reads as TGTGCCACCAGTGATTTTGACTCCTACGAGCAGTACGTC.

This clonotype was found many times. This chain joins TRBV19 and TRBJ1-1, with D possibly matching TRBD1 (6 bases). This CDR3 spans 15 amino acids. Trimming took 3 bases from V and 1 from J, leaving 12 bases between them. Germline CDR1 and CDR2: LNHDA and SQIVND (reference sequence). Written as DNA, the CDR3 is TGTGCCAGTAGTATCGCCGGGACATCGAACACTGAAGCTTTCTTT. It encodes CASSIAGTSNTEAFF.

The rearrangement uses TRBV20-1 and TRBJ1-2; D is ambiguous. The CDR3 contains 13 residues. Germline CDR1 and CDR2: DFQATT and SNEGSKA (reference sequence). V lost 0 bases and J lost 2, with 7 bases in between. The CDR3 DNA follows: TGCAGTGCTAGAGAGGTCCGCAACTATGGCTACACCTTC. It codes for CSAREVRNYGYTF.

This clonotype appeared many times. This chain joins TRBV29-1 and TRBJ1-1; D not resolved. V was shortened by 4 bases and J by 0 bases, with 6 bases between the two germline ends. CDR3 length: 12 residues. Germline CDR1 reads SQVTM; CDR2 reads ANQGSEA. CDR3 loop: CSVGRLNTEAFF. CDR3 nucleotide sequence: TGCAGCGTTGGACGGTTGAACACTGAAGCTTTCTTT.

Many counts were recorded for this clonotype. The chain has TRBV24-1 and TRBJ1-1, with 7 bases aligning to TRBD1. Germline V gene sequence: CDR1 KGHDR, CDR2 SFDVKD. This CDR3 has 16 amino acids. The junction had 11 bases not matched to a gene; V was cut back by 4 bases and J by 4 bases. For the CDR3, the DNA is TGTGCCACCAGTGACCGGGACAGCACGGGGGGCACTGAAGCTTTCTTT. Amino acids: CATSDRDSTGGTEAFF.

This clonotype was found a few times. In DNA form, the CDR3 reads TGTGCCAGCAGCCAAGAGCAGAGCACCGGGGAGCTGTTTTTT. Encoded protein: CASSQEQSTGELFF. The gene calls are TRBV4-2 and TRBJ2-2; D remains unclear. Germline values: CDR1 LGHNA, CDR2 YNFKEQ. V was pared by 0 bases and J by 4 bases, with 6 bases between. The CDR3 is made up of 14 amino acids.

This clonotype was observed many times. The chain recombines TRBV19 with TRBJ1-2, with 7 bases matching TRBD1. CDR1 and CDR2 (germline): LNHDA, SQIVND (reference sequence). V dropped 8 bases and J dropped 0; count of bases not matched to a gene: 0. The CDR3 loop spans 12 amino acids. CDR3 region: CASGTANYGYTF. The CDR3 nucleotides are TGTGCCAGTGGGACAGCTAACTATGGCTACACCTTC.

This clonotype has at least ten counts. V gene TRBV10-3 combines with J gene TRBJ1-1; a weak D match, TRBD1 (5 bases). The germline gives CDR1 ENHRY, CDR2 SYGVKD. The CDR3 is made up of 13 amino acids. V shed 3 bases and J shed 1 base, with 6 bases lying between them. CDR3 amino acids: CAISDQGNTEAFF. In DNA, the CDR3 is TGTGCCATCAGTGACCAGGGGAACACTGAAGCTTTCTTT.

In nucleotides, the CDR3 is TGCGCCAGCAGTGAGATACTTCGAGGAGCGGGGGGGCACGAGCAGTTCTTC. Protein sequence: CASSEILRGAGGHEQFF. The chain has TRBV10-2 and TRBJ2-1; 10 nucleotides agree with TRBD2. With V trimmed by 2 bases and J by 10 bases, 14 bases remained unmatched. Germline CDR1 is WSHSY and CDR2 is SAAADI. This CDR3 has 17 residues.

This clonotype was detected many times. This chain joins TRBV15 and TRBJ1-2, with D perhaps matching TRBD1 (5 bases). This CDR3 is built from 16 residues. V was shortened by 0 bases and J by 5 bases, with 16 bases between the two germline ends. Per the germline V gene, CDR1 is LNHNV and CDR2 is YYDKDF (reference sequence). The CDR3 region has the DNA TGTGCCACCAGCAGAGATCCCGACGGGAGGGGTTATGGCTACACCTTC. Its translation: CATSRDPDGRGYGYTF.

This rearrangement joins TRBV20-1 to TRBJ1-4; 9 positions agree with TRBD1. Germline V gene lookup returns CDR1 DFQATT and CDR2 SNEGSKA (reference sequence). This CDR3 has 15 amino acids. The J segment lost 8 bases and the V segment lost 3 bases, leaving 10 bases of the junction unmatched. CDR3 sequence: CSASPNRGQGEKLFF. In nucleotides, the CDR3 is TGCAGTGCTAGTCCGAACAGGGGGCAGGGGGAAAAACTGTTTTTT.

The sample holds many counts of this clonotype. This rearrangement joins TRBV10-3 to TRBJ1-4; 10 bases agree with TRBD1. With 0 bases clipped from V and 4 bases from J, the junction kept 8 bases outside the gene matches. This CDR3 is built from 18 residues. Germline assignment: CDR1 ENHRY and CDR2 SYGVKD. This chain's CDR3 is CAISESMGQGSLNEKLFF. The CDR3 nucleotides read TGTGCCATCAGTGAGTCGATGGGACAGGGGTCCCTTAATGAAAAACTGTTTTTT.

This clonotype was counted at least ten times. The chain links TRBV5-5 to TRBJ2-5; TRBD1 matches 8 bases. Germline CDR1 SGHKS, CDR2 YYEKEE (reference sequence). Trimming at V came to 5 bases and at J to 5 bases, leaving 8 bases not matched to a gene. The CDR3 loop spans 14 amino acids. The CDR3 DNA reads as TGTGCCAGCAGTAGACTGGGACAGGCGGAGACCCAGTACTTC. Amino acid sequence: CASSRLGQAETQYF.